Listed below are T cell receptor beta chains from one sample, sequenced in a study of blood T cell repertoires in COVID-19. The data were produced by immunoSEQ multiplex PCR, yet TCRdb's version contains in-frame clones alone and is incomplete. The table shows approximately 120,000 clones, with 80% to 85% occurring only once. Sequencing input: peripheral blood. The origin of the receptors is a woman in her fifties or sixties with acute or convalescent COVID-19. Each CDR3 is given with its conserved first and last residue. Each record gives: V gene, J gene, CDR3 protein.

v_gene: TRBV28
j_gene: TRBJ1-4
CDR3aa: CASNSLAGWTF

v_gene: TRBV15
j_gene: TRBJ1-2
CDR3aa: CATSQDRGRFVNYGYTF

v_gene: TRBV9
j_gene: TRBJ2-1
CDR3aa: CASSVLSGNSYNEQFF

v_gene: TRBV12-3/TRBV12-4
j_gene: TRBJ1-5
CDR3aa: CASSLAGNQPQHF

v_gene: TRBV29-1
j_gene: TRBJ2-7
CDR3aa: CSVRQGNSYEQYF

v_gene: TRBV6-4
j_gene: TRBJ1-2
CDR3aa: CASSWGGSYGYTF

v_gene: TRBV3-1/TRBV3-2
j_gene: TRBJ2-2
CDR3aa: CASSLKGGTGELFF

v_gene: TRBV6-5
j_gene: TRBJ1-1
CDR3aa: CASTRTGTNTEAFF

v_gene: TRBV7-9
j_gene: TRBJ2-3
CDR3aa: CASSSPTGYTDTQYF

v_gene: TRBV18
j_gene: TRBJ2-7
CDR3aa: CASSPLGQSYEQYF

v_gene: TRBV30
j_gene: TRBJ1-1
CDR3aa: CAWNGEYTEAFF

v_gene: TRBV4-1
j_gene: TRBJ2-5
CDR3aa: CASSQGGGAETQYF

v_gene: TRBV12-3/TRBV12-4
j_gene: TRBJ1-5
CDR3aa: CASTATGNQPQHF

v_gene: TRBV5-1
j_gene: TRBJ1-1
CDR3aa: CASSGGLFHTEAFF

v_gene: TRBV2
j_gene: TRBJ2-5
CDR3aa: CASSLQETQYF

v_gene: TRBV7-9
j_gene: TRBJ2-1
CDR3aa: CASSSVLAGDSNNEQFF

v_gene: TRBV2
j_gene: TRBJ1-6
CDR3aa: CASSEKGVTRDSPLHF

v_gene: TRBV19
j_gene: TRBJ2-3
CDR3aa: CASSIVWRTSGGTFSTDTQYF

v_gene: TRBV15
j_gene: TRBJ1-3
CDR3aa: CATSRDGSSGNTIYF

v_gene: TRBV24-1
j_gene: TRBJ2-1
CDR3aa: CATSDFSDEQFF

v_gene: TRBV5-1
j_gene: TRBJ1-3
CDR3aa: CASSGAPGSGNTIYF

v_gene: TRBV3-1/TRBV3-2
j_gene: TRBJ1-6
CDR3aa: CASSQRDSPLHF

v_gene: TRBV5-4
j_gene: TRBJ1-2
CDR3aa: CASYGTGNYGYTF

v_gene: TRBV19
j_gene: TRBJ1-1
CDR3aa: CASSIWRGEAFF

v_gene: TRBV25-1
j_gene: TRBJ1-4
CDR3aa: CASSEAGTVELGNEKLFF

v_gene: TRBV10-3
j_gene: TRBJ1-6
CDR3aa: CAISERQGESPLHF

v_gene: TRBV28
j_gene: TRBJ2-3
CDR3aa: CASSSHLAGYTDTQYF

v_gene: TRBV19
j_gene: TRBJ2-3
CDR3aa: CASKSHQGARGDTQYF

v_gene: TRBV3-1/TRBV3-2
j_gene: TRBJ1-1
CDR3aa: CASSRNTGTGRTEAFF

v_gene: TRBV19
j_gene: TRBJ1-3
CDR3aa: CASSPGGSGNTIYF

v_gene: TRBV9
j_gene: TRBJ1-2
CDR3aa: CASSTGQGLVPYGYTF

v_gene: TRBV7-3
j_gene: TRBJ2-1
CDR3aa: CASSTTSSNEQFF

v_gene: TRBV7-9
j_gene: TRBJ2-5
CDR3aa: CASSLPGTTRETQYF

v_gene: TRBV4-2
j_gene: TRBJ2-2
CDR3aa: CASSPAVGGVNTGELFF

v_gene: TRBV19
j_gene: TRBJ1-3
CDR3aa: CASSTGKTGNTIYF

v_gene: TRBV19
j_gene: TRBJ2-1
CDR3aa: CASSIDTGGDEQFF

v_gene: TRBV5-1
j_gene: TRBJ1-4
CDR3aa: CASSLGDLPTNEKLFF

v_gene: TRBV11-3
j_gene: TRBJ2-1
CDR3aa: CASSSGLAGVSGEQFF

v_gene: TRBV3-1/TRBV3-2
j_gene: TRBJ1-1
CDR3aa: CASSQDRGQGKAFF

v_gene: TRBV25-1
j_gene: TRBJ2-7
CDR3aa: CATRDSNLYEQYF

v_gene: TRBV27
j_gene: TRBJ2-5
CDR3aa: CASSLWGGGETQYF

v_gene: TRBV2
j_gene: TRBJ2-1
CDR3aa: CASRRPGHDNEQFF

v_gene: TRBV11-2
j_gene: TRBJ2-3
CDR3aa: CASSLWAMADTQYF

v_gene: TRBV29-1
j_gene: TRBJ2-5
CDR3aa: CSAGQPQETQYF

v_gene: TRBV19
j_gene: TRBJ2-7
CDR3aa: CASSPDRDLLYEQYF

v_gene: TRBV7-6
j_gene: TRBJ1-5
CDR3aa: CASSFPGQGILGNQPQHF

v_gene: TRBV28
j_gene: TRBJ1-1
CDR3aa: CASSSGVTEAFF

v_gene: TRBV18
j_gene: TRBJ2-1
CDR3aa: CASSLGSGTSGPNYYNEQFF

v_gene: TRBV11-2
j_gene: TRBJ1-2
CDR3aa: CASSSPFGDGLGYTF

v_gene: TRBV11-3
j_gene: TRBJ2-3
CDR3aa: CASSLGETDTQYF

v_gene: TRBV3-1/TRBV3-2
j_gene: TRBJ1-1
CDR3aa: CASSQEGTGRADTEAFF

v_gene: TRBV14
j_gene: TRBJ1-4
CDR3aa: CASSHATGTGYEKLFF

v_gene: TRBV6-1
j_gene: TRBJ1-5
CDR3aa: CASSENPSWGSNQPQHF

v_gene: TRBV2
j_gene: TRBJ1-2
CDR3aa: CASSESLYGYTF

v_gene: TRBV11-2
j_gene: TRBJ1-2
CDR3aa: CASSLVRSQGGNYGYTF

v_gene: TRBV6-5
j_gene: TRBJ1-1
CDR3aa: CANRPGTGTAAFF

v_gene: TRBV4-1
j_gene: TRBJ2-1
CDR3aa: CASSQEGLEYNEQFF

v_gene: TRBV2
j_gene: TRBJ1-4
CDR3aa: CASSVQGMSNEKLFF